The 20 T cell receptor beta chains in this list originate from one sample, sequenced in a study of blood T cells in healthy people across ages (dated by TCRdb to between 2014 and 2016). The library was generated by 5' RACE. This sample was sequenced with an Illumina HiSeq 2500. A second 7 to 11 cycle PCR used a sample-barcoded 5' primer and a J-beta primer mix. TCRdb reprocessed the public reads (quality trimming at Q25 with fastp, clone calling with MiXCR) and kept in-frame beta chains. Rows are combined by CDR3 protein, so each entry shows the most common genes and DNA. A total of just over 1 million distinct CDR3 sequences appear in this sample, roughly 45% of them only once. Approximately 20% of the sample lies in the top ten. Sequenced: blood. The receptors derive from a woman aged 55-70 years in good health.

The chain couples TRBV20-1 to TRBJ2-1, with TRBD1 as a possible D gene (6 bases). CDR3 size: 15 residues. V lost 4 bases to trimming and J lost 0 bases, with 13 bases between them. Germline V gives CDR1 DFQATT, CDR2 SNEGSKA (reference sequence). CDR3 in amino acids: CSANRVISSYNEQFF. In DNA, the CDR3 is TGCAGTGCTAACAGGGTTATCAGCTCCTACAATGAGCAGTTCTTC.

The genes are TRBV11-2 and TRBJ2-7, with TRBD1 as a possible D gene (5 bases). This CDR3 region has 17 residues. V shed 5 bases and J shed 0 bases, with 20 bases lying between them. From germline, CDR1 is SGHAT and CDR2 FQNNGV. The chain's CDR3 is CASSISTAHHSSYEQYF. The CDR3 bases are TGTGCCAGCAGCATATCGACAGCCCACCATAGCTCCTACGAGCAGTACTTC.

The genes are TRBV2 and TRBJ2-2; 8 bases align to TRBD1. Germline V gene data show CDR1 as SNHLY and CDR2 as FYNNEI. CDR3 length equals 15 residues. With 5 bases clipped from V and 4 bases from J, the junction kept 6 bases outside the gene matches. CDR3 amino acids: CASSTGGPSTGELFF. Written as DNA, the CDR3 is TGTGCCAGCAGTACAGGGGGTCCCTCCACCGGGGAGCTGTTTTTT.

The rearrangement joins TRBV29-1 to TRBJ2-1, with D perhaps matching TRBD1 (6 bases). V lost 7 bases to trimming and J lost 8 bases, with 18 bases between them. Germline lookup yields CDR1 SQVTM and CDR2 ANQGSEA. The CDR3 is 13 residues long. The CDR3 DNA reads TGCAGCGGCCGGCTACAGGGAGTCGATGAGCAGTTCTTC. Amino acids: CSGRLQGVDEQFF.

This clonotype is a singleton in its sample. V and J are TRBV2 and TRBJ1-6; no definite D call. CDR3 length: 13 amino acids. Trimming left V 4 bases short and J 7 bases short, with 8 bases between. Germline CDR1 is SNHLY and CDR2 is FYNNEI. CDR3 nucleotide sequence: TGTGCCAGCAGTGGGACGTGGAATTCACCCCTCCACTTT. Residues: CASSGTWNSPLHF.

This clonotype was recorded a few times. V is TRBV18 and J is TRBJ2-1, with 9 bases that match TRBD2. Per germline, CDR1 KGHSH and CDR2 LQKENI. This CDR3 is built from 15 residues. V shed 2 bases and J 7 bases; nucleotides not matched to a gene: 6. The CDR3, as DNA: TGTGCCAGCTCACCAAGCCGGACTAGCGCAAATGAGCAGTTCTTC. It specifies CASSPSRTSANEQFF.

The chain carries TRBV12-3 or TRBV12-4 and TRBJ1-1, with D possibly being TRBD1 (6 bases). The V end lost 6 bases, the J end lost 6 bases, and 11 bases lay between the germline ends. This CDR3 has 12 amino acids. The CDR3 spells CASRSGAPEAFF. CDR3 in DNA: TGTGCCAGCAGGTCGGGGGCCCCTGAAGCTTTCTTT.

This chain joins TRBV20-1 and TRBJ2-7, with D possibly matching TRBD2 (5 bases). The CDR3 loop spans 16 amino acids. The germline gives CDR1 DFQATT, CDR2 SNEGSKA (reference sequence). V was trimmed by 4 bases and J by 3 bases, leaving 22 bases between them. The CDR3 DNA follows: TGCAGTGCTAACCCGGAACTTACTAGAAATAGCTACGAGCAGTACTTC. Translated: CSANPELTRNSYEQYF.

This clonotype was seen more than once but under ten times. The DNA of the CDR3 is TGCAGCGCCGGGACAGGAAGTATAGATACGCAGTATTTT. Amino acids: CSAGTGSIDTQYF. The chain joins TRBV29-1 to TRBJ2-3, with 8 bases matching TRBD1. Trimming removed 7 bases from V and 5 bases from J; junction bases left unmatched: 8. Germline lookup yields CDR1 SQVTM and CDR2 ANQGSEA. The CDR3 is 13 residues long.

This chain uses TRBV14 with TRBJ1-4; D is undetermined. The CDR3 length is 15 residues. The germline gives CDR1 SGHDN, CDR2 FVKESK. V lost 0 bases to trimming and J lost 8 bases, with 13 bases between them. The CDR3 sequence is CASSQDRFPGEKLFF. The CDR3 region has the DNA TGTGCCAGCAGCCAAGATCGTTTTCCCGGAGAAAAACTGTTTTTT.

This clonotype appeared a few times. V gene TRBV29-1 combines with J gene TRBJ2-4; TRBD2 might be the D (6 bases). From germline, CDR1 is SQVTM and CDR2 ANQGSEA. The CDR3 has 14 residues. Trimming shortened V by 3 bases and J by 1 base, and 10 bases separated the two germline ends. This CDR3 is CSVDSSGAKNIQYF. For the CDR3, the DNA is TGCAGCGTTGACAGCAGCGGGGCCAAAAACATTCAGTACTTC.

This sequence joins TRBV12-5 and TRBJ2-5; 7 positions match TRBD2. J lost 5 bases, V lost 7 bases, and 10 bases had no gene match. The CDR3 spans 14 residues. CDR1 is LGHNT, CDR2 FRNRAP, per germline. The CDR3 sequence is CASAPGGGSETQYF. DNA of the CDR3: TGTGCTAGTGCTCCTGGCGGGGGTTCGGAGACCCAGTACTTC.

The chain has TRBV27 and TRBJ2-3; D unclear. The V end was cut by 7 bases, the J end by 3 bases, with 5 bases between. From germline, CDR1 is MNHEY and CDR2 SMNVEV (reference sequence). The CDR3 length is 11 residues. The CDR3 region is CASKRTDTQYF. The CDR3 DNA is TGTGCCAGCAAGAGGACAGATACGCAGTATTTT.

DNA for the CDR3: TGTGCCAGCAGCCCAACGGGAGGGCCCTCGACAGATACGCAGTATTTT. Translated: CASSPTGGPSTDTQYF. The rearrangement joins TRBV25-1 to TRBJ2-3; 8 positions agree with TRBD2. Germline V CDR1 and CDR2: MGHDK, SYGVNS. The CDR3 has 16 amino acids. V was pared by 6 bases and J by 3 bases, with 11 bases of the junction left unmatched.

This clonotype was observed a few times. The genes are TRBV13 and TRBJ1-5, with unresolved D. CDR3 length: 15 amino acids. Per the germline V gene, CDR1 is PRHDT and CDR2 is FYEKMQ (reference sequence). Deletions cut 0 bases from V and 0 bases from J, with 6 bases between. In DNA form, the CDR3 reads TGTGCCAGCAGCTTAGGGGCACCTAGCAATCAGCCCCAGCATTTT. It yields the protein CASSLGAPSNQPQHF.

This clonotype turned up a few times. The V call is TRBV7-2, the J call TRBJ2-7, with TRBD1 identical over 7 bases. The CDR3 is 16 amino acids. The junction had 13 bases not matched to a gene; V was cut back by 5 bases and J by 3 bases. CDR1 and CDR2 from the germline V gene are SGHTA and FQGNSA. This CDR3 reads CASSRGGQGVIYEQYF. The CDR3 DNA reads TGTGCCAGCAGCCGAGGCGGGCAGGGGGTGATCTACGAGCAGTACTTC.

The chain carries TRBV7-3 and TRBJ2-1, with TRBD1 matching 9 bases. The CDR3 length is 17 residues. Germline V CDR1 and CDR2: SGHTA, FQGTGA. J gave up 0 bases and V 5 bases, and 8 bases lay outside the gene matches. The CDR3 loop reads CASSPTGGPSSYNEQFF. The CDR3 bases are TGTGCCAGCAGCCCCACAGGGGGCCCGAGCTCCTACAATGAGCAGTTCTTC.

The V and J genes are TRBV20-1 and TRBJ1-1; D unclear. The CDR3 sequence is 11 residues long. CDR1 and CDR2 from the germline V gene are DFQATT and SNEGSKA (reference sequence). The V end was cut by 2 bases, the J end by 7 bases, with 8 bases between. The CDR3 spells CSARRVIEAFF. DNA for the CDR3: TGCAGTGCTAGACGGGTCATTGAAGCTTTCTTT.

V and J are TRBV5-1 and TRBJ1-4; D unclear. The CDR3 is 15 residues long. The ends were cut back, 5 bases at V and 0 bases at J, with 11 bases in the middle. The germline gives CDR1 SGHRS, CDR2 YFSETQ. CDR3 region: CASSFADATNEKLFF. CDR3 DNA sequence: TGCGCCAGCAGTTTCGCAGACGCAACTAATGAAAAACTGTTTTTT.

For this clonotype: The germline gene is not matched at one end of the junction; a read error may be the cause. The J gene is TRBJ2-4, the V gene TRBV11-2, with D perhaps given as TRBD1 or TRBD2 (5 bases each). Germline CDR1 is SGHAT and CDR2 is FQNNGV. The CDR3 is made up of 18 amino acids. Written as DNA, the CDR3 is TGTGCCAGCAGCTTTACAACACAGAACCAGGGAGCCAGAAACATTCAGTACTTC. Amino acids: CASSFTTQNQGARNIQYF.